The 27 T cell receptor beta chains below come from one sample, sequenced in a study of graft-versus-host responses after intestinal transplantation. Using immunoSEQ multiplex PCR, the repertoire was profiled, and TCRdb retains in-frame clones only, with some absent. The sample shows fewer than 50,000 clones, roughly 90% of them seen only once. Sequenced material: PBMCs, taken 524 days after transplant. The receptors were sampled from a human patient who received an intestinal transplant, so some T cells may come from the graft donor.

The V call is TRBV4-1, the J call TRBJ2-5, with D possibly matching TRBD2 (6 bases). With 4 bases removed from V and 2 bases from J, the gap between germline ends came to 20 bases. Germline values: CDR1 MGHRA, CDR2 YSYEKL. This CDR3 is 17 amino acids long. CDR3 protein: CASSRTTTGGGQETQYF. CDR3 in DNA: TGCGCCAGCAGCCGGACTACTACAGGAGGAGGGCAAGAGACCCAGTACTTC.

V gene TRBV30 combines with J gene TRBJ1-3; perhaps TRBD1 as D (6 bases). V was shortened by 0 bases and J by 0 bases, with 12 bases between the two germline ends. The CDR3 is 16 amino acids. Germline V CDR1 and CDR2: GTSNPN, SVGIG (reference sequence). In DNA, the CDR3 is TGTGCCTGGAGTGTAGACAGGACGAGCTCTGGAAACACCATATATTTT. Residues: CAWSVDRTSSGNTIYF.

As for this clone: This sample includes further DNA sequences coding for the same CDR3. The V and J genes are TRBV5-6 and TRBJ2-1, with unresolved D. V lost 2 bases and J 3 bases, leaving 6 bases between the germline ends. The length of the CDR3 is 13 residues. Germline V gene sequence: CDR1 SGHDT, CDR2 YYEEEE. CDR3 sequence reads: CASSLALYNEQFF. In DNA, the CDR3 is TGTGCCAGCAGCTTAGCCCTCTACAATGAGCAGTTCTTC.

The V gene is TRBV28, the J gene TRBJ2-2; no reliable D call. V was clipped by 3 bases and J by 1 base, with 9 bases between them. CDR3 length: 15 amino acids. The germline V gene encodes CDR1 MDHEN and CDR2 SYDVKM. CDR3 sequence: CASSLGQKNTGELFF. Here the CDR3 DNA reads TGTGCCAGCAGTTTGGGCCAGAAGAACACCGGGGAGCTGTTTTTT.

The rearrangement joins TRBV6-5 to TRBJ1-2; a possible D gene is TRBD1 (6 bases). V shed 7 bases and J shed 1 base, with 13 bases lying between them. Per germline, CDR1 MNHEY and CDR2 SVGAGI. The CDR3 is made up of 14 amino acids. For the CDR3, the DNA is TGTGCCAGCACCCCAAGGGGGGGTAACTATGGCTACACCTTC. Its protein is CASTPRGGNYGYTF.

In DNA form, the CDR3 reads TGTGCCAGTAGTATGGGACAGGGGCAAGAGACCCAGTACTTC. Its translation is CASSMGQGQETQYF. This chain links TRBV19 with TRBJ2-5; 10 bases line up with TRBD1. The CDR3 sequence is 14 residues long. Per germline, CDR1 LNHDA and CDR2 SQIVND (reference sequence). V shed 3 bases, J shed 2 bases, and the junction held 0 bases outside the gene matches. The full variable domain, completed using reference TRBV19 and TRBJ2-5, is DGGITQSPKYLFRKEGQNVTLSCEQNLNHDAMYWYRQDPGQGLRLIYYSQIVNDFQKGDIAEGYSVSREKKESFPLTVTSAQKNPTAFYLCASSMGQGQETQYFGPGTRLLVL.

This rearrangement joins TRBV5-1 to TRBJ2-7; D unclear. This CDR3 is built from 17 residues. Trimming took 4 bases from V and 3 from J, leaving 23 bases between them. Germline-derived CDR1 and CDR2 are SGHRS and YFSETQ. The CDR3 DNA reads TGCGCCAGCAGCGTTGTCCCCCCTCTAGTCCGGGTCTACGAGCAGTACTTC. It codes for CASSVVPPLVRVYEQYF.

The chain couples TRBV7-9 to TRBJ2-2; D unresolved. Looked up from germline, CDR1 is SEHNR and CDR2 is FQNEAQ (reference sequence). This CDR3 has 12 amino acids. Between the trimmed V and J ends, which lost 1 base and 5 bases, there was a span of 2 bases. CDR3 in DNA: TGTGCCAGCAGCTTAGGAACCGGGGAGCTGTTTTTT. Translated: CASSLGTGELFF. Full variable domain (outside the CDR3, taken from reference TRBV7-9 and TRBJ2-2): DTGVSQNPRHKITKRGQNVTFRCDPISEHNRLYWYRQTLGQGPEFLTYFQNEAQLEKSRLLSDRFSAERPKGSFSTLEIQRTEQGDSAMYLCASSLGTGELFFGEGSRLTVL.

The chain has TRBV5-1 and TRBJ1-3; D gene uncertain. This CDR3 comprises 15 residues. Looked up from germline, CDR1 is SGHRS and CDR2 is YFSETQ. Trimming left V 4 bases short and J 0 bases short, with 11 bases between. This CDR3 is CASSVGSSSGNTIYF. The CDR3 region has the DNA TGCGCCAGCAGCGTCGGATCCAGCTCTGGAAACACCATATATTTT.

This clone was seen only a few times. V gene TRBV12-5 combines with J gene TRBJ2-2; D ambiguous. This CDR3 region has 17 residues. Trimming stripped 0 bases from V and 1 base from J, with 12 bases between. CDR1 and CDR2 from the germline V gene are LGHNT and FRNRAP. The CDR3 bases are TGTGCTAGTGGTTTGGTAGTCGGACCGATGAACACCGGGGAGCTGTTTTTT. Its translation is CASGLVVGPMNTGELFF.

The chain has TRBV28 and TRBJ2-7; D ambiguous. The germline CDR1 and CDR2 sequences are MDHEN and SYDVKM. CDR3 length: 13 residues. Trimming pared 3 bases from V and 7 bases from J, leaving 13 bases between. CDR3 residues: CASSLGTKGEQYF. CDR3 bases: TGTGCCAGCAGTTTGGGTACAAAAGGGGAGCAGTACTTC.

This chain links TRBV4-2 with TRBJ2-7; maybe TRBD1 (6 bases). The CDR3 contains 13 residues. V was shortened by 6 bases and J by 2 bases, with 11 bases between the two germline ends. Looked up from germline, CDR1 is LGHNA and CDR2 is YNFKEQ. DNA for the CDR3: TGTGCCAGCAGGGACGGACAGACCTACGAGCAGTACTTC. As protein: CASRDGQTYEQYF.

The gene calls are TRBV29-1 and TRBJ2-5; a weak D match, TRBD2 (5 bases). Deletions cut 5 bases from V and 5 bases from J, with 9 bases between. The CDR3 sequence is 11 residues long. Germline V CDR1 and CDR2: SQVTM, ANQGSEA. This CDR3 is CSVYAGETQYF. CDR3 sequence (DNA): TGCAGCGTTTACGCGGGCGAGACCCAGTACTTC.

The chain recombines TRBV21-1 with TRBJ2-5; the D segment call TRBD1 is taken from the table without a DNA check. TRBV21-1 is an annotated pseudogene. The CDR3 spans 16 residues. The CDR3 here is CASSLDRVPSQETQYF. The CDR3 DNA reads as TGTGCCAGCAGTCTAGACAGGGTTCCCTCCCAGGAGACCCAGTACTTC.

Concerning this clone itself: A read error may produce the germline difference seen at one junction end. This sequence joins TRBV6-5 and TRBJ2-2, with 7 bases aligning to TRBD2. Germline values: CDR1 MNHEY, CDR2 SVGAGI. The CDR3 is 13 amino acids. Here the CDR3 DNA reads TGTGCCCCTAGCGGAGAGGGAAACCGGGGAGCTGTTTTT. It is translated as CAPSGEGNRGAVF.

The chain employs TRBV4-2 and TRBJ2-7; 14 bases match TRBD2. V lost 0 bases to trimming and J lost 6 bases; unmatched junction nucleotides: 1. CDR1 and CDR2 from the germline V gene are LGHNA and YNFKEQ. The CDR3 has 15 amino acids. The CDR3 region is CASSQDGTSGSEQYF. DNA for the CDR3: TGTGCCAGCAGCCAAGACGGGACTAGCGGGAGCGAGCAGTACTTC.

The chain is built from TRBV28 and TRBJ2-5; the match to TRBD2 covers 15 bases. CDR1 is MDHEN, CDR2 SYDVKM, per germline. This CDR3 comprises 19 residues. After removal of 4 bases from V and 4 bases from J, the junction contained 13 bases not matched to a gene. The CDR3 loop reads CASSWNGLAGGPNRETQYF. The CDR3 DNA sequence: TGTGCCAGCAGTTGGAATGGACTAGCGGGAGGGCCTAATCGAGAGACCCAGTACTTC.

This clone was counted a single time. The chain uses TRBV15 and TRBJ2-5, with TRBD1 identical over 10 bases. The germline gives CDR1 LNHNV, CDR2 YYDKDF (reference sequence). V lost 3 bases and J lost 4; bases outside the gene matches: 5. CDR3 length: 15 residues. The CDR3 nucleotides are TGTGCCACCAGCAGTGGCGGGACAGGGGCAGAGACCCAGTACTTC. Translating gives CATSSGGTGAETQYF.

This chain links TRBV7-3 with TRBJ1-1, with 8 positions matching TRBD1. The CDR3 length is 14 residues. CDR1 SGHTA and CDR2 FQGTGA come from the germline V gene. V gave up 5 bases and J gave up 2 bases; unmatched junction bases: 4. The CDR3 region has the DNA TGTGCCAGCAGCCCGGGACAGGCCAACACTGAAGCTTTCTTT. The encoded protein is CASSPGQANTEAFF.

The chain uses TRBV30 and TRBJ1-5; the D is unclear. The ends were cut back, 1 base at V and 3 bases at J, with 10 bases in the middle. The CDR3 is made up of 14 amino acids. CDR1 GTSNPN and CDR2 SVGIG come from the germline V gene (reference sequence). This CDR3 reads CAWSAAHPNQPQHF. The DNA for the CDR3 is TGTGCCTGGAGTGCGGCACACCCCAATCAGCCCCAGCATTTT.

This chain joins TRBV9 and TRBJ2-2; D perhaps matches TRBD1 (5 bases). This CDR3 contains 15 residues. The germline gives CDR1 SGDLS, CDR2 YYNGEE. Trimming cost V 2 bases and J 1 base, with 9 bases left between them. The CDR3: CASSVLGQNTGELFF. CDR3 in DNA: TGTGCCAGCAGCGTCCTCGGACAGAACACCGGGGAGCTGTTTTTT.

The chain recombines TRBV9 with TRBJ2-2, with D maybe TRBD1 (6 bases). Deletions cut 8 bases from V and 3 bases from J, with 14 bases between. Germline lookup yields CDR1 SGDLS and CDR2 YYNGEE. The CDR3 covers 14 residues. The CDR3 protein is CASRPGHYTGELFF. CDR3 sequence (DNA): TGTGCCAGTAGACCGGGACATTACACCGGGGAGCTGTTTTTT.

The V gene is TRBV5-4, the J gene TRBJ1-2; D gene uncertain. Germline V gene lookup returns CDR1 SGHNT and CDR2 YYREEE (reference sequence). Trimming left V 2 bases short and J 3 bases short, with 14 bases between. This CDR3 has 15 amino acids. CDR3 DNA: TGTGCCAGCAGCTTAGTTTCGACCTCATACTATGGCTACACCTTC. This encodes CASSLVSTSYYGYTF.

This clone is a singleton in its sample. A read error may produce the germline difference seen at one junction end. The V and J genes are TRBV5-1 and TRBJ2-7; possibly TRBD2 for D (5 bases). The CDR3 has 15 residues. Germline V CDR1 and CDR2: SGHRS, YFSETQ. The CDR3 DNA is TGTGCCAGCAGCCCTCTAGCAACCCCGACCTACGAGCAGTACTTC. This gives the protein CASSPLATPTYEQYF.

In DNA, the CDR3 is TGTGCCAGCAGCTTAGCTTCCGTCCGTCGAAGTTTCAGTACGCTGAACACTGAAGCTTTCTTT. Protein: CASSLASVRRSFSTLNTEAFF. The V gene is TRBV7-8, the J gene TRBJ1-1, with D uncertain. The V end was cut by 0 bases, the J end by 0 bases, with 26 bases between. CDR1 and CDR2 from the germline V gene are SGHVS and FQNEAQ. This CDR3 spans 21 amino acids.

This clone was seen only once. In nucleotides, the CDR3 is TGTGCCAGCAGCTTAACGGGACAGATCCAAGAGACCCAGTACTTC. Protein sequence: CASSLTGQIQETQYF. The chain carries TRBV7-3 and TRBJ2-5; 7 bases are shared with TRBD1. From germline, CDR1 is SGHTA and CDR2 FQGTGA. V lost 0 bases and J lost 1; bases outside the gene matches: 2. There are 15 residues in the CDR3.

The chain has TRBV5-4 and TRBJ2-3; weak D call: TRBD2 (6 bases). This CDR3 contains 15 residues. The V gene's germline CDR1 is SGHNT and CDR2 YYREEE (reference sequence). V was shortened by 7 bases and J by 2 bases, with 17 bases between the two germline ends. CDR3: CASGSGASATDTQYF. The CDR3 coding sequence is TGTGCCAGCGGCTCCGGGGCTAGCGCCACAGATACGCAGTATTTT.